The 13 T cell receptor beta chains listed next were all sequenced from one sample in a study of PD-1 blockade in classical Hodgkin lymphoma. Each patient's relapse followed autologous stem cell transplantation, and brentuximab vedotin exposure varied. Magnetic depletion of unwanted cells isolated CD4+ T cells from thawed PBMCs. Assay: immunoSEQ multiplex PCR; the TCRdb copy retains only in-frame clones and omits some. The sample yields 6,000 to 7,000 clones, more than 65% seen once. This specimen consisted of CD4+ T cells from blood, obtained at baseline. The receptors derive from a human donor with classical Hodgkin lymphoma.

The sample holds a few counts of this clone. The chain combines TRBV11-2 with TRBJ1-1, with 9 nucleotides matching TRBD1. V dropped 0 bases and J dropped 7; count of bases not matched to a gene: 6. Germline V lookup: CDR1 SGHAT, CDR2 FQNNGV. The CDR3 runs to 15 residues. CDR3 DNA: TGTGCCAGCAGCTTAGAGGGGGACAGGGATTTTGAAGCTTTCTTT. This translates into CASSLEGDRDFEAFF.

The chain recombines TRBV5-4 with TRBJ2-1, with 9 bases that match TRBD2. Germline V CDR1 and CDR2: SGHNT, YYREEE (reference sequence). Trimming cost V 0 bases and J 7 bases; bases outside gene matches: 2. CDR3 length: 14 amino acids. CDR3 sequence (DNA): TGTGCCAGCAGCTTGGCCCTAGCGGGGAATGAGCAGTTCTTC. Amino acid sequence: CASSLALAGNEQFF. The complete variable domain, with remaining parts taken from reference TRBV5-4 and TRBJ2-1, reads ETGVTQSPTHLIKTRGQQVTLRCSSQSGHNTVSWYQQALGQGPQFIFQYYREEENGRGNFPPRFSGLQFPNYSSELNVNALELDDSALYLCASSLALAGNEQFFGPGTRLTVL.

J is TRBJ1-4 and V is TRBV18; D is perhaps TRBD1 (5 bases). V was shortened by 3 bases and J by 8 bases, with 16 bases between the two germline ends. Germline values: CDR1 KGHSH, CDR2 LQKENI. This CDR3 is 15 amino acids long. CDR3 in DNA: TGTGCCAGCTCACCCAACCCGGGGGGTTTGGAAAAACTGTTTTTT. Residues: CASSPNPGGLEKLFF.

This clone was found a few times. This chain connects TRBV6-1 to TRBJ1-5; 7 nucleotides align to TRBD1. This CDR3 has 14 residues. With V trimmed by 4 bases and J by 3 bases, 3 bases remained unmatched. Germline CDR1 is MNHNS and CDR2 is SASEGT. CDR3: CASSGTGPNQPQHF. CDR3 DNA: TGTGCCAGCAGTGGGACAGGACCCAATCAGCCCCAGCATTTT.

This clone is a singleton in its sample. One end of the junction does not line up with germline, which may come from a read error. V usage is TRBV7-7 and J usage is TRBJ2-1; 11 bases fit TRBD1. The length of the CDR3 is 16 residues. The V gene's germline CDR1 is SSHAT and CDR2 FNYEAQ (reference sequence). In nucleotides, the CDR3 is TGTGCTAGCAGCTTGGTAGGGACAGGGGGTAACAATGAGCAGTTCTTC. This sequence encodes CASSLVGTGGNNEQFF.

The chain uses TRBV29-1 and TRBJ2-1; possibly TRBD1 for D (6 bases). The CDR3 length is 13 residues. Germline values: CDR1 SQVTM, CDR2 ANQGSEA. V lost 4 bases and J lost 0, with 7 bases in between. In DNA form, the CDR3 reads TGCAGCGTTGGGGACAACTCCTACAATGAGCAGTTCTTC. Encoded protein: CSVGDNSYNEQFF.

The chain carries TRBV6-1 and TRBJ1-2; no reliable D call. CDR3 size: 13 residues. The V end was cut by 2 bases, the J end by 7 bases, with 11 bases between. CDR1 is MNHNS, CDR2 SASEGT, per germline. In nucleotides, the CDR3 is TGTGCCAGCAGTGAATATCGCCAGGTTGGCTACACCTTC. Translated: CASSEYRQVGYTF.

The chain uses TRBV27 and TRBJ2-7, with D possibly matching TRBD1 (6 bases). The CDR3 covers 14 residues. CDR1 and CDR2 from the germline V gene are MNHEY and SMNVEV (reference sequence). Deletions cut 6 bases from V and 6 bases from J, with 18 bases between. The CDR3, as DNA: TGTGCCAGCAGCCTACAGGGCCCCAACTCCGAGCAGTACTTC. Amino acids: CASSLQGPNSEQYF.

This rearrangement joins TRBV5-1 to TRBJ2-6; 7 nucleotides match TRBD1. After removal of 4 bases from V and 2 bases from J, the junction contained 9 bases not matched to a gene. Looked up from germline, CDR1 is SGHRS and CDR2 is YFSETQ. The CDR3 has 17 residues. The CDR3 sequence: CASSVTGPRTGANVLTF. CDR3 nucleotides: TGCGCCAGCAGCGTGACAGGGCCTCGAACTGGGGCCAACGTCCTGACTTTC.

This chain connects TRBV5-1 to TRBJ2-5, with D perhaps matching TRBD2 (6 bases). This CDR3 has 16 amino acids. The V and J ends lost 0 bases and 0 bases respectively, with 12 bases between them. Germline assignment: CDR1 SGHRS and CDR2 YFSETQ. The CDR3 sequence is CASSLARGADQETQYF. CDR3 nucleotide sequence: TGCGCCAGCAGCTTGGCCCGCGGGGCGGACCAAGAGACCCAGTACTTC.

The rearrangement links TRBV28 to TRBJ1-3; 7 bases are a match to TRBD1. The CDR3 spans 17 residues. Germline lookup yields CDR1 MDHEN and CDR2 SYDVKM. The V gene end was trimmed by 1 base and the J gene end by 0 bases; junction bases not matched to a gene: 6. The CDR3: CASSLFPGTDSGNTIYF. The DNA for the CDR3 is TGTGCCAGCAGTTTATTCCCCGGGACAGACTCTGGAAACACCATATATTTT.

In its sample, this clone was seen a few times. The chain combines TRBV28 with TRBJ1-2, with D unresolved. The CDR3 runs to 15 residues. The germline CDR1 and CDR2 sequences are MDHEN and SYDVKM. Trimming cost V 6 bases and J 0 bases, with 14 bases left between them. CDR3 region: CASSTTKGANYGYTF. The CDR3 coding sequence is TGTGCCAGCAGCACTACGAAGGGTGCTAACTATGGCTACACCTTC.

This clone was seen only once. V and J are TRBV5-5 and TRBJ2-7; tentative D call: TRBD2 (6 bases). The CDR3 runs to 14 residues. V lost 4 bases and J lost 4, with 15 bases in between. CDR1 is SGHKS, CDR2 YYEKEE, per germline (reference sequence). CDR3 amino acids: CASSPALARYEQYF. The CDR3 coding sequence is TGTGCCAGCAGCCCAGCCCTAGCGAGGTACGAGCAGTACTTC.